Listed below are T cell receptor beta chains from one sample, sequenced in a study of T cells in Graves' hyperthyroidism and ophthalmopathy. MiXCR was run by TCRdb on the multiplex PCR reads, yielding one entry per CDR3 protein. The table records about 380,000 distinct CDR3 sequences, under 20% of them present only once. The material sequenced was blood. All receptors derive from a man aged 18 to 30 with Graves' ophthalmopathy. The CDR3 runs from the conserved cysteine through the conserved F or W. The D gene is left open where the match is weak. Clone size, where shown, is once, few, many, or a class for clones that have expanded.

D gene	V gene	J gene	clone size	CDR3 DNA	CDR3 protein
NA	TRBV10-2	TRBJ2-3	few	TGCGCCAGCCTATTAAGAGGGACAGATACGCAGTATTTT	CASLLRGTDTQYF
NA	TRBV4-1	TRBJ1-4	few	TGCGCCAGCAGCCAACCAGTCAGGGGCCGTAATGAAAAACTGTTTTTT	CASSQPVRGRNEKLFF
NA	TRBV20-1	TRBJ2-2	NA	TGCAGTGCTAGAGCCCCGCGTCGGGGGGCCGTGGACACCGGGGAGCTGTTTTTT	CSARAPRRGAVDTGELFF
NA	TRBV19	TRBJ1-2	NA	TGTGCCAGTAGTACCCGCCATGGCTACACCTTC	CASSTRHGYTF
TRBD1	TRBV29-1	TRBJ2-7	NA	TGCAGGGTCCCGGGACAGGGACCCTACGAGCAGTACTTC	CRVPGQGPYEQYF
NA	TRBV4-2	TRBJ1-3	NA	TGTGCCAGCAGCCAAGGCAGGGGCGACTCTGGAAACACCATATATTTT	CASSQGRGDSGNTIYF
TRBD1	TRBV5-1	TRBJ2-1	few	TGCGCCAGCAGCCTTAATCTGGACAGGGATTATGAAGATGAGCAGTTCTTC	CASSLNLDRDYEDEQFF
TRBD1	TRBV3-1	TRBJ1-1	few	TGTGCCAGCAGCCGTGCGACCGGGACAGGGTGGGTGAACACTGAAGCTTTCTTT	CASSRATGTGWVNTEAFF
NA	TRBV28	TRBJ1-6	many	TGTGCCAGCGGGGCTGGGAGCTCCTATAATTCACCCCTCCACTTT	CASGAGSSYNSPLHF
NA	TRBV18	TRBJ1-1	many	TGTGCCAGCTCGTGGGGACGGGCGAACACTGAAGCTTTCTTT	CASSWGRANTEAFF
NA	TRBV18	TRBJ2-2	NA	TGTGCCAGCTCACTAACCGGGACCGACACCGGGGAGCTGTTTTTT	CASSLTGTDTGELFF
NA	TRBV5-1	TRBJ1-1	many	TGCGCCAGCAGCTCCCAGGACGAGAACACTGAAGCTTTCTTT	CASSSQDENTEAFF
TRBD1	TRBV25-1	TRBJ2-2	NA	TGTGCCAGCAGTGATTTGGACAGGGGGAACACCGGGGAGCTGTTTTTT	CASSDLDRGNTGELFF
NA	TRBV28	TRBJ2-5	many	TGTGCCAGCCGCTCCCGCGGGATGAAGGAGACCCAGTACTTC	CASRSRGMKETQYF
TRBD1	TRBV2	TRBJ1-4	few	TGTGCCAGCAGTACAGGACAGGGCCGGGAAAAACTGTTTTTT	CASSTGQGREKLFF
TRBD2	TRBV11-2	TRBJ2-1	few	TGTGCCAGCAGCTTAGGTTGGACTAGTTACAATGAGCAGTTCTTC	CASSLGWTSYNEQFF
TRBD1	TRBV7-3	TRBJ2-2	few	TGTGCCAGCAGCACACGGGACAGGGGAGTCACCGGGGAGCTGTTTTTT	CASSTRDRGVTGELFF
NA	TRBV6-1	TRBJ2-7	many	TGTGCCAGCAGTTATGAGGGGGGCTCATCCTACGAGCAGTACTTC	CASSYEGGSSYEQYF
TRBD1	TRBV6-5	TRBJ1-1	many	TGTGCCAGCAGTTACTCGACAGGGGGCGGAGGAACTGAAGCTTTCTTT	CASSYSTGGGGTEAFF
NA	TRBV11-2	TRBJ2-5	many	TGTGCCAGCAGCTTAAACGGGCAGGGGTCGGGAGAGACCCAGTACTTC	CASSLNGQGSGETQYF
NA	TRBV28	TRBJ2-5	many	TGTGCCAGCGTTGTTGGAGACCTCCAAGAGACCCAGTACTTC	CASVVGDLQETQYF
NA	TRBV9	TRBJ1-2	NA	TGTGCCAGCAGCCCTAGGACGGTTAACTATGGCTACACCTTC	CASSPRTVNYGYTF
NA	TRBV6-1	TRBJ2-5	NA	TGTGCCAGCAGCCCTACGGACGGCCGTCCCCAGTACTTC	CASSPTDGRPQYF
TRBD2	TRBV14	TRBJ2-7	NA	TGTGCCAGCAGCCAAGGAGCGGGGGGCTCCTACGAGCAGTACTTC	CASSQGAGGSYEQYF
TRBD2	TRBV29-1	TRBJ2-5	NA	TGCAGCACCAGACTAGCGGAAGAGACCCAGTACTTC	CSTRLAEETQYF
NA	TRBV20-1	TRBJ2-7	NA	TGCAGTGCTAGAGCTTTTGGGACGGCCTCCTACGAGCAGTACTTC	CSARAFGTASYEQYF
NA	TRBV20-1	TRBJ1-5	many	TGCAGTGCTAGGGCCTCAGGGGTAAGCAATCAGCCCCAGCATTTT	CSARASGVSNQPQHF
NA	TRBV6-5	TRBJ2-5	NA	TGTGCCAGCAGTTGGGACCGGGCGGGGACCCAGTACTTC	CASSWDRAGTQYF
TRBD2	TRBV7-3	TRBJ2-3	NA	TGTGCCAGCAGCTTAAGGGGCGGGGGGGTAATCGGAGATACGCAGTATTTT	CASSLRGGGVIGDTQYF
NA	TRBV7-9	TRBJ2-5	many	TGTGCCAGCAGCTTAGCGAGGGGGGCGTCTTTCGAGACCCAGTACTTC	CASSLARGASFETQYF
TRBD2	TRBV5-1	TRBJ2-3	few	TGCGCCACTGCACTAGCGGGGGGCTACACAGATACGCAGTATTTT	CATALAGGYTDTQYF
NA	TRBV12-3/TRBV12-4	TRBJ1-3	few	TGTGCCAGCAGTGATGGCCCCCCGTCCGGAAACACCATATATTTT	CASSDGPPSGNTIYF
TRBD2	TRBV7-2	TRBJ2-3	many	TGTGCCAGCAGCTTGACTAGCGTGAGCACAGATACGCAGTATTTT	CASSLTSVSTDTQYF
NA	TRBV20-1	TRBJ1-2	many	TGCAGTGCTCCTCCCTTGAAGGGCTACACCTTC	CSAPPLKGYTF
NA	TRBV6-1	TRBJ2-7	many	TGTGCCGCTGCTGACTACGAGCAGTACTTC	CAAADYEQYF
TRBD2	TRBV5-1	TRBJ2-5	NA	TGCGCCAGCAAAGGACTAGCGTCCCAAGAGACCCAGTACTTC	CASKGLASQETQYF
NA	TRBV12-3/TRBV12-4	TRBJ2-7	many	TGTGCCAGCAGTTGGGGAGGGGGGGGCTCCTACGAGCAGTACTTC	CASSWGGGGSYEQYF
TRBD2	TRBV28	TRBJ2-1	NA	TGTGCCAGCAGTGAACTAGCGGGGATGAATGAGCAGTTCTTC	CASSELAGMNEQFF
NA	TRBV9	TRBJ2-1	once	TGTGCCAGCAGCGTAGCTACGAGGGGGGGCGAGCAGTTCTTC	CASSVATRGGEQFF
NA	TRBV7-2	TRBJ1-3	NA	TGTGCCAGCAGCCGGAGTGGAGGGGATTGGGACACCATATATTTT	CASSRSGGDWDTIYF
TRBD2	TRBV3-1	TRBJ2-1	many	TGTGCCAGCAGCCCTCGGACTAGCGGTCCTCTAAGCTCCTACAATGAGCAGTTCTTC	CASSPRTSGPLSSYNEQFF
NA	TRBV18	TRBJ1-1	many	TGTGCCAGCTCACCCGGGAACGGGAACACTGAAGCTTTCTTT	CASSPGNGNTEAFF
NA	TRBV4-1	TRBJ2-5	NA	TGCGCCAGCAGCCAATACAAGCGGACGGATCAAGAGACCCAGTACTTC	CASSQYKRTDQETQYF
NA	TRBV7-9	TRBJ1-2	NA	TGTGCCAGCAGCTTAGCGGAGACAGAAGAGTATGGCTACACCTTC	CASSLAETEEYGYTF
NA	TRBV20-1	TRBJ1-2	many	TGCAGTGCTAGCCTGGCGGCTGGCTACACCTTC	CSASLAAGYTF
TRBD2	TRBV2	TRBJ2-3	once	TGTGCCAGCAGTGGGGGGGGGGGGGGGGGGGGCACAGATACGCAGTATTTT	CASSGGGGGGGTDTQYF
NA	TRBV11-2	TRBJ1-2	many	TGTGCCAGCAGCTCCATCTATGGCTACACCTTC	CASSSIYGYTF
TRBD1	TRBV7-8	TRBJ2-7	many	TGTGCCAGCAGCCCCATACGGGACAGTTTAAGCTACGAGCAGTACTTC	CASSPIRDSLSYEQYF
NA	TRBV6-1	TRBJ2-7	many	TGTGCCAGCAGTTACGGACATCTTCTCTCCTACGAGCAGTACTTC	CASSYGHLLSYEQYF
NA	TRBV20-1	TRBJ1-5	many	TGCAGTGCTAGAGAGCAGGGCGGGCTCTACAATCAGCCCCAGCATTTT	CSAREQGGLYNQPQHF
TRBD2	TRBV3-1	TRBJ2-1	NA	TGTGCCAGCATCCATACGGGACTAGCGGGCCACAATGAGCAGTTCTTC	CASIHTGLAGHNEQFF
NA	TRBV19	TRBJ2-3	NA	TGTGCCAGTAGTATAAAGGGAGACGCAGATACGCAGTATTTT	CASSIKGDADTQYF
NA	TRBV25-1	TRBJ1-5	NA	TGTGCCAGCAGAAACGGCAATCAGCCCCAGCATTTT	CASRNGNQPQHF